This TCR beta chain was sequenced during a study of radiation and T cells in renal cell carcinoma. Time point indicated: blood 4 weeks post-SBRT, at nephrectomy. Treatment in this sample: 15 Gy SBRT to primary tumor, nephrectomy 4 weeks later. Repertoires were generated with immunoSEQ multiplex PCR, while TCRdb's copy carries only in-frame clones and drops some. The data contain some 150,000 clones, 75% to 90% of them singletons. V gave up 4 bases and J gave up 8 bases; unmatched junction bases: 3. The V gene's germline CDR1 is MGHDK and CDR2 SYGVNS. The CDR3 is made up of 13 amino acids. This TCR was sampled from a woman aged 45-65 years with renal cell carcinoma. This sequence joins TRBV25-1 and TRBJ1-4, with TRBD1 matching 8 bases. The material sequenced was blood, taken from a patient whose treatment included radiotherapy and nephrectomy. The chain's CDR3 is CASSAWTGEKLFF. In nucleotides, the CDR3 is TGTGCCAGCAGTGCCTGGACAGGGGAAAAACTGTTTTTT.